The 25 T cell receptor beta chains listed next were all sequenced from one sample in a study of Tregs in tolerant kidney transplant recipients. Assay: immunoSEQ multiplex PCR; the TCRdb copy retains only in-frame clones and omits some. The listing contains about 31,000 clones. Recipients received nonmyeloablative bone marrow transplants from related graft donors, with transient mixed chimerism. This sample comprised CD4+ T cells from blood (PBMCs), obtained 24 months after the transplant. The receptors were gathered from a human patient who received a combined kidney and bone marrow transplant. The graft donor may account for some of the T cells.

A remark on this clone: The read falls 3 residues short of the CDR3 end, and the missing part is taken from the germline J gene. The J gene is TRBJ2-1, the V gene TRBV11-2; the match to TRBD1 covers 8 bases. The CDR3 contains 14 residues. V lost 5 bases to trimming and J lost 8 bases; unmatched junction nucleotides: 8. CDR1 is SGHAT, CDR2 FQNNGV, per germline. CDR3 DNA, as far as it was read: TGTGCCAGCAGCCCGGACAGGGAGAGAGATGAG. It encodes CASSPDRERDE. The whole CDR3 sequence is CASSPDRERDEQFF.

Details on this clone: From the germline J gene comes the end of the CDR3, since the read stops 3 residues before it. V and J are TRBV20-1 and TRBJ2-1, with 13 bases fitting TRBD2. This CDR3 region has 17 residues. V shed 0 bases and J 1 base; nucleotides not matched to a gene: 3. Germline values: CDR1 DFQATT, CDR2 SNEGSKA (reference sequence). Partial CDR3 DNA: TGCAGTGCTAGAGATCTGGGACTAGCGGGGTCCTACAATGAG. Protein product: CSARDLGLAGSYNE. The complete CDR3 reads CSARDLGLAGSYNEQFF.

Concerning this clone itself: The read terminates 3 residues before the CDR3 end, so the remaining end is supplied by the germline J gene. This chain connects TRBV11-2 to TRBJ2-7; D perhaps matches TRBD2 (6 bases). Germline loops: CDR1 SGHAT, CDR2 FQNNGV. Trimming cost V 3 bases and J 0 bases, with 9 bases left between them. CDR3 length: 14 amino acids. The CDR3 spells CASSLSEGSYEQYF. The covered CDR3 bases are TGTGCCAGCAGCTTGTCGGAGGGCTCCTACGAG.

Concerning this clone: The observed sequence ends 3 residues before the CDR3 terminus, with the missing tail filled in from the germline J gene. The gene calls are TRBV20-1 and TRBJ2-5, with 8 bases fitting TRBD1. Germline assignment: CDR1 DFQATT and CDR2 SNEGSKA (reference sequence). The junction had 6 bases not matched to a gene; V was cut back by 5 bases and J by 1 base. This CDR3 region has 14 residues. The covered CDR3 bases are TGCAGTGCTTGGACAGGGACAGGCCAAGAGACC. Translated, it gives CSAWTGTGQET. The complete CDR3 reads CSAWTGTGQETQYF.

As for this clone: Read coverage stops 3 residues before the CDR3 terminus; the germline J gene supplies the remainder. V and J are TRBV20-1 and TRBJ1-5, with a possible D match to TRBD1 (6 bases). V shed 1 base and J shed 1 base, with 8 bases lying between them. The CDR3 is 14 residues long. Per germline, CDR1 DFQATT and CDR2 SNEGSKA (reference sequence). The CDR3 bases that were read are TGCAGTGCTAGAGGGACAGCGAGCAATCAGCCC. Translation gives CSARGTASNQP. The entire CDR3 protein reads CSARGTASNQPQHF.

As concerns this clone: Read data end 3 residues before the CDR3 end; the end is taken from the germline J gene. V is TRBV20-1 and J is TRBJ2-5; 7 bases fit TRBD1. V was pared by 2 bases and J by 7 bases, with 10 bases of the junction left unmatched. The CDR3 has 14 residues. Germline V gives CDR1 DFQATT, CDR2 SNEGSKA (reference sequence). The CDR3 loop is CSARQGQPKGTQYF. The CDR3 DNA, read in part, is TGCAGTGCTAGACAGGGACAGCCGAAGGGGACC.

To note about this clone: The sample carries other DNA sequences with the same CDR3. CDR3 DNA, as far as it was read: TGTGCCAGTAGCACCGGACCAGGGAGCACAGATACG. This translates into CASSTGPGSTDT. The full CDR3 is CASSTGPGSTDTQYF. The genes are TRBV19 and TRBJ2-3; tentatively, D is TRBD1 (5 bases). The read ends 3 residues before the CDR3 terminus; that terminus is restored from the germline J gene. Germline V gives CDR1 LNHDA, CDR2 SQIVND (reference sequence). The germline V and J ends were trimmed by 6 bases and 0 bases, with 13 bases remaining between them. The CDR3 sequence is 15 residues long.

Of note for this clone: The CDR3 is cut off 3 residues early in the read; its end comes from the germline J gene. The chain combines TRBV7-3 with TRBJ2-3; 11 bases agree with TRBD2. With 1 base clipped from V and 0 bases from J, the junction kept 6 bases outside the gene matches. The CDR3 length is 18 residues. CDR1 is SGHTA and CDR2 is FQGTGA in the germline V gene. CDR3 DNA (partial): TGTGCCAGCAGCTTAATAGCGGGACTAGCGGTAAGCACAGATACG. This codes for CASSLIAGLAVSTDT. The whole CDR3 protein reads CASSLIAGLAVSTDTQYF. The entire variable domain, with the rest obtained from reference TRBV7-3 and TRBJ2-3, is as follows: GAGVSQTPSNKVTEKGKYVELRCDPISGHTALYWYRQSLGQGPEFLIYFQGTGAADDSGLPNDRFFAVRPEGSVSTLKIQRTERGDSAVYLCASSLIAGLAVSTDTQYFGPGTRLTVL.

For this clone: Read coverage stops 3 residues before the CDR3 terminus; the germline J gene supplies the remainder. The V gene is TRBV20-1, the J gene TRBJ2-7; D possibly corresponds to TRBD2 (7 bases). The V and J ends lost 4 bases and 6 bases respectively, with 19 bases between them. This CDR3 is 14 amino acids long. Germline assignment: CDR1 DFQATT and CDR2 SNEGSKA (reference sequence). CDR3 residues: CSANRLGGLGEQYF. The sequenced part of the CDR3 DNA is TGCAGTGCTAACCGCCTCGGGGGGCTTGGCGAG.

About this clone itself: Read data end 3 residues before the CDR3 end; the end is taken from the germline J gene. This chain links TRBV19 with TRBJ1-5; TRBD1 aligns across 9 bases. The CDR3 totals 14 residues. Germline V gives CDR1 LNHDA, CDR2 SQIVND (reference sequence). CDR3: CASSMGTGITPQHF. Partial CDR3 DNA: TGTGCCAGTAGTATGGGGACAGGGATCACCCCC. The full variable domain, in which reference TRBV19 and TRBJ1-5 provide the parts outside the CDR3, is DGGITQSPKYLFRKEGQNVTLSCEQNLNHDAMYWYRQDPGQGLRLIYYSQIVNDFQKGDIAEGYSVSREKKESFPLTVTSAQKNPTAFYLCASSMGTGITPQHFGDGTRLSIL.

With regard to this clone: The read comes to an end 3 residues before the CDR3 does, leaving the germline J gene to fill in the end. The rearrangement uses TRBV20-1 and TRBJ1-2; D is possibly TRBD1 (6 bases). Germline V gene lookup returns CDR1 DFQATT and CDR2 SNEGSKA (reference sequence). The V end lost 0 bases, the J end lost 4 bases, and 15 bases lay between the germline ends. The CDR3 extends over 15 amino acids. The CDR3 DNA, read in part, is TGCAGTGCTAGAGATCGGAGAGGGGGTCGCTATGGC. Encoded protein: CSARDRRGGRYG. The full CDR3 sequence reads CSARDRRGGRYGYTF.

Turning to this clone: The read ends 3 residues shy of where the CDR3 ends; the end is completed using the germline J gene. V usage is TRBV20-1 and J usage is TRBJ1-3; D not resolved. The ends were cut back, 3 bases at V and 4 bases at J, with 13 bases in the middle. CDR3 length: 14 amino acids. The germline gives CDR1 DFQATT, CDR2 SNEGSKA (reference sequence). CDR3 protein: CSASPPTRGNTIYF. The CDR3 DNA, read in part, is TGCAGTGCTAGCCCGCCTACGCGCGGAAACACC.

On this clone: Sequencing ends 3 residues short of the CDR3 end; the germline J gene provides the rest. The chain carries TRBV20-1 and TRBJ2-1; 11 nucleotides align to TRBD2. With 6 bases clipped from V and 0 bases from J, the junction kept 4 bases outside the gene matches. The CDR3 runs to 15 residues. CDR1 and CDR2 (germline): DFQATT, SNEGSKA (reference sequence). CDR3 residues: CSALSGRASYNEQFF. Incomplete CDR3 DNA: TGCAGTGCACTTAGCGGGAGGGCCTCCTACAATGAG.

This chain's CDR3 is CASSLVLAGELDIQYF. CDR3 DNA, as far as it was read: TGCGCCAGCAGCTTGGTGTTAGCAGGGGAATTGGACATT. The chain recombines TRBV5-1 with TRBJ2-4; the D gene is possibly TRBD1 (6 bases). The CDR3 extends 3 residues past the end of the read, so its final part is completed from the germline J gene. Germline V gene data show CDR1 as SGHRS and CDR2 as YFSETQ. Between the trimmed V and J ends, which lost 0 bases and 8 bases, there was a span of 18 bases. The length of the CDR3 is 16 residues.

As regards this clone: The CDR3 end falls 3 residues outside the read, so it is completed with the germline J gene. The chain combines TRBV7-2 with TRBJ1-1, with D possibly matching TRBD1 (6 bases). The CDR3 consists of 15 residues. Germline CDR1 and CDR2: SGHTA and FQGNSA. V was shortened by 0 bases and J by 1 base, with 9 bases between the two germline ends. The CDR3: CASSLAPGENTEAFF. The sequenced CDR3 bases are TGTGCCAGCAGCTTAGCCCCAGGGGAGAACACTGAA.

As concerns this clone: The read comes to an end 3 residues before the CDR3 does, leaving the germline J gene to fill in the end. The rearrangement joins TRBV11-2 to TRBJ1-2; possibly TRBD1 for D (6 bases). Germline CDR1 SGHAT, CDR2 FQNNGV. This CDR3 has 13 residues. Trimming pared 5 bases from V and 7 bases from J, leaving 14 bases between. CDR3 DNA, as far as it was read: TGTGCCAGCAGCCCCCCGACAGGCCCTGGC. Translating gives CASSPPTGPG. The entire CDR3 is CASSPPTGPGYTF.

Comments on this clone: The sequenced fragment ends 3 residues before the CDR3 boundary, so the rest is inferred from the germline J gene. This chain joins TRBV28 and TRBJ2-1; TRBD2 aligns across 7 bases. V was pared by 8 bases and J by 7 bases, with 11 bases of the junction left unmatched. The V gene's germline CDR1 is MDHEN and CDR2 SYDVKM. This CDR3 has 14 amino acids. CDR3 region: CASASAGAANEQFF. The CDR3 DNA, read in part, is TGTGCCAGCGCTTCGGCGGGAGCAGCTAATGAG.

The CDR3 region is CASSGGYTQYF. CDR3 DNA (partial): TGCGCCAGCTCGGGGGGGTATACG. The J gene is TRBJ2-3, the V gene TRBV5-1; 8 bases agree with TRBD2. The sequenced fragment ends 3 residues before the CDR3 boundary, so the rest is inferred from the germline J gene. Germline V gene lookup returns CDR1 SGHRS and CDR2 YFSETQ. Trimming removed 7 bases from V and 7 bases from J; junction bases left unmatched: 2. The CDR3 has 11 amino acids. The whole variable domain, remainder taken from reference TRBV5-1 and TRBJ2-3, is KAGVTQTPRYLIKTRGQQVTLSCSPISGHRSVSWYQQTPGQGLQFLFEYFSETQRNKGNFPGRFSGRQFSNSRSEMNVSTLELGDSALYLCASSGGYTQYFGPGTRLTVL.

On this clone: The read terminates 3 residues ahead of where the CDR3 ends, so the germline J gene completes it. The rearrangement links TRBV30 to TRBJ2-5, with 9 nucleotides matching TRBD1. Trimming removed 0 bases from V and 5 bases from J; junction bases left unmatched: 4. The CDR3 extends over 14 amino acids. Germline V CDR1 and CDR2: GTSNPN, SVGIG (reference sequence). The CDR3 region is CAWSVTGGRETQYF. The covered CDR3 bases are TGTGCCTGGAGTGTGACAGGGGGTAGGGAGACC.

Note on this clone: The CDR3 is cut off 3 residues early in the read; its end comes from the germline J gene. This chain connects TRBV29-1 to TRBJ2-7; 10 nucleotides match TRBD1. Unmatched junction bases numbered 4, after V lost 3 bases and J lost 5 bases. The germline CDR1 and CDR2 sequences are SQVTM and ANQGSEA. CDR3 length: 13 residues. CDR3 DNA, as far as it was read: TGCAGCGTTGATGGGACAGGGGAACACGAG. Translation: CSVDGTGEHE. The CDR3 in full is CSVDGTGEHEQYF.

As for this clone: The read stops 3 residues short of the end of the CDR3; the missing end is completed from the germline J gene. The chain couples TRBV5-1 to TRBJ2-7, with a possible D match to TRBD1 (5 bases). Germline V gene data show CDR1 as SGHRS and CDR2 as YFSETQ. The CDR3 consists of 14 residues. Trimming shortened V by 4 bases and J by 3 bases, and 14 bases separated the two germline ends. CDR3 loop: CASSAGFGIYEQYF. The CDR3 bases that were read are TGCGCCAGCAGCGCAGGGTTTGGAATCTACGAG.

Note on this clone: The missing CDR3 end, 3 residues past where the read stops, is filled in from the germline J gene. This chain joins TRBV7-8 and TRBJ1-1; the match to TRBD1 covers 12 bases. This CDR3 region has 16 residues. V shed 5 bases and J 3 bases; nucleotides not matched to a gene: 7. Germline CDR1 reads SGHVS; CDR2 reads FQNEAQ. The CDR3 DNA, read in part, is TGTGCCAGCAGCCCTTCCGGGACAGGGGGCTACACTGAA. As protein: CASSPSGTGGYTE. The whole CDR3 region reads CASSPSGTGGYTEAFF.

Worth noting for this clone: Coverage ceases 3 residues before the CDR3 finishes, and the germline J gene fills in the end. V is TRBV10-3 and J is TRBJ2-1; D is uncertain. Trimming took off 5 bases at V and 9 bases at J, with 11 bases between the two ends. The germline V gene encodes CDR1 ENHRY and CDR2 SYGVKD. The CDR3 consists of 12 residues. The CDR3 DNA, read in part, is TGTGCCATCAGTAATCCGGGTGGTGAG. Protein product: CAISNPGGE. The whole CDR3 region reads CAISNPGGEQFF.

The part of the CDR3 DNA that was read is TGTGCCAGTAGTCTAAACCGGGACAGGGGGTGGACCGGGGAG. Protein product: CASSLNRDRGWTGE. The CDR3 in full is CASSLNRDRGWTGELFF. The chain couples TRBV19 to TRBJ2-2; the match to TRBD1 covers 11 bases. The read finishes 3 residues shy of the CDR3 end, and the germline J gene is used to complete it. The CDR3 extends over 17 amino acids. CDR1 is LNHDA and CDR2 is SQIVND in the germline V gene (reference sequence). J was trimmed by 5 bases and V by 5 bases; bases with no gene match: 10.

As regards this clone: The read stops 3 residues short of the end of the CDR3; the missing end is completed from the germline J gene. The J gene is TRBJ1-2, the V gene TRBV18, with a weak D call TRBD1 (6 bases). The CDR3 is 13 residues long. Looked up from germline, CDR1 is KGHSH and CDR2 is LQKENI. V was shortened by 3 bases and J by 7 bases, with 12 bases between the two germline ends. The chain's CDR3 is CASSPPDRFGYTF. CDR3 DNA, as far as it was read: TGTGCCAGCTCACCTCCAGACAGGTTTGGC.